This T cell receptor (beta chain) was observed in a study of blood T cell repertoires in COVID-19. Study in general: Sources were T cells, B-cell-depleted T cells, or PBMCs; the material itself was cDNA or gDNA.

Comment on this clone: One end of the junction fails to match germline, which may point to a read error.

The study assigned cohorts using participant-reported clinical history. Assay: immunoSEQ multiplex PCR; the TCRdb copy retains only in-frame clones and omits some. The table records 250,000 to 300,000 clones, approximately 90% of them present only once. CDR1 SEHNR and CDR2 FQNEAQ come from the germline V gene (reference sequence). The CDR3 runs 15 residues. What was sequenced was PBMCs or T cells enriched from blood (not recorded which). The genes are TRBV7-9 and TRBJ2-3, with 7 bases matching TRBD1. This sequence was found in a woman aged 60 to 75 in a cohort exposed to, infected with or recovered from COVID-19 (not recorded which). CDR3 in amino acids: CASTLRQGSTDTQYF. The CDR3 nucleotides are TGTGCCAGCACCTTACGACAGGGATCCACAGATACGCAGTATTTT. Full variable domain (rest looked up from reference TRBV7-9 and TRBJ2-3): DTGVSQNPRHKITKRGQNVTFRCDPISEHNRLYWYRQTLGQGPEFLTYFQNEAQLEKSRLLSDRFSAERPKGSFSTLEIQRTEQGDSAMYLCASTLRQGSTDTQYFGPGTRLTVL.